This T cell receptor (beta chain) was observed in a study of CD8 T cells in ankylosing spondylitis. Germline CDR1 is SEHNR and CDR2 is FQNEAQ (reference sequence). The CDR3 is made up of 15 amino acids. After removal of 7 bases from V and 8 bases from J, the junction contained 9 bases not matched to a gene. Quantitative 5'-RACE was performed with molecular barcodes, and it yielded the TCR beta libraries. TCRdb re-analysed the 5' RACE reads in MiXCR, keeping a single row per CDR3 protein. The repertoire consists of about 240,000 distinct CDR3 sequences, with around 8% occurring once and the leading ten covering roughly 5%. Study-level results: Disease-linked clones proved CD8+ and comparatively uncommon in peripheral blood. Made up of eight highly homologous variants, a TCR beta motif appeared characteristic of ankylosing spondylitis blood.

This clonotype was found a few times. The antigen remains undetermined. V is TRBV7-9 and J is TRBJ2-2; 11 bases are shared with TRBD2. This TCR came from a female donor with ankylosing spondylitis or in good health (not recorded which). Sequenced material: blood, either unsorted or a sorted T cell fraction (not recorded which). Here the CDR3 reads CASTTSGVLSGELFF. CDR3 nucleotides: TGTGCCAGCACGACTAGCGGGGTCCTGTCTGGGGAGCTGTTTTTT.